What follows are 25 T cell receptor beta chains derived from one specimen sequenced in a study of T-cell reconstitution after alpha-beta-depleted transplantation in children. Preparation of the TCRbeta library used unique molecular identifiers. Via MiXCR, TCRdb re-called the PCR reads, giving one row per CDR3 protein. The sample has roughly 300,000 distinct CDR3 sequences; roughly 9.5% are singletons. The input for sequencing was PBMCs from the stem cell graft donor, taken from the stem cell graft. The receptors come from a human donor who donated a stem cell graft to a child with SCID.

The V and J genes are TRBV19 and TRBJ1-1, with D possibly TRBD1 on 6 matching bases. The germline V gene encodes CDR1 LNHDA and CDR2 SQIVND (reference sequence). The CDR3 totals 13 residues. The germline V and J ends were trimmed by 3 bases and 7 bases, with 12 bases remaining between them. For the CDR3, the DNA is TGTGCCAGTAGTATCCGGACAGCCTTTGAAGCTTTCTTT. It specifies CASSIRTAFEAFF.

This clonotype was seen ten or more times. V usage is TRBV10-2 and J usage is TRBJ2-7; D not resolved. The germline V gene encodes CDR1 WSHSY and CDR2 SAAADI. The CDR3 runs 16 residues. V was shortened by 2 bases and J by 5 bases, with 19 bases between the two germline ends. The CDR3 coding sequence is TGCGCCAGCAGTGAGAGGACGCCCGGACCTAGTCACGAGCAGTACTTC. This codes for CASSERTPGPSHEQYF.

This clonotype was seen more than once but under ten times. CDR3 loop: CSARSAGGFETQYF. Written as DNA, the CDR3 is TGCAGTGCTAGGTCGGCGGGGGGTTTCGAGACCCAGTACTTC. This chain connects TRBV20-1 to TRBJ2-5; TRBD2 matches 8 bases. The CDR3 covers 14 residues. Germline lookup yields CDR1 DFQATT and CDR2 SNEGSKA (reference sequence). V dropped 3 bases and J dropped 5; count of bases not matched to a gene: 8.

In its sample, this clonotype was seen many times. The J gene is TRBJ2-4, the V gene TRBV20-1; TRBD2 aligns across 7 bases. The germline gives CDR1 DFQATT, CDR2 SNEGSKA (reference sequence). The V gene end was trimmed by 6 bases and the J gene end by 0 bases; junction bases not matched to a gene: 14. The CDR3 covers 17 residues. Written as DNA, the CDR3 is TGCAGTGCGCTAGCGGCCTCCGATCTTTTAGCCAAAAACATTCAGTACTTC. Its protein is CSALAASDLLAKNIQYF.

This clonotype appeared a few times. V usage is TRBV7-9 and J usage is TRBJ1-2, with D hard to call. Germline V gives CDR1 SEHNR, CDR2 FQNEAQ (reference sequence). The CDR3 length is 13 residues. V was pared by 1 base and J by 4 bases, with 7 bases between. Written as DNA, the CDR3 is TGTGCCAGCAGCTTAGAAGAGGTCTATGGCTACACCTTC. It yields the protein CASSLEEVYGYTF. Drawing the rest from reference TRBV7-9 and TRBJ1-2, the complete variable domain is DTGVSQNPRHKITKRGQNVTFRCDPISEHNRLYWYRQTLGQGPEFLTYFQNEAQLEKSRLLSDRFSAERPKGSFSTLEIQRTEQGDSAMYLCASSLEEVYGYTFGSGTRLTVV.

This clonotype was found many times. This chain joins TRBV12-3 or TRBV12-4 and TRBJ2-1; D possibly corresponds to TRBD2 (6 bases). The V and J ends lost 5 bases and 0 bases respectively, with 14 bases between them. The CDR3 has 16 amino acids. The CDR3 region has the DNA TGTGCCAGCAGTGAAGCTAGCGTTGGCTCCTACAATGAGCAGTTCTTC. This translates into CASSEASVGSYNEQFF.

V usage is TRBV7-6 and J usage is TRBJ2-7; D is uncertain. CDR3 size: 16 residues. V lost 0 bases, J lost 2 bases, and 14 bases lay in between. Germline V CDR1 and CDR2: SGHVS, FNYEAQ. The CDR3 loop reads CASSLAARPFTYEQYF. For the CDR3, the DNA is TGTGCCAGCAGCTTAGCGGCCAGGCCGTTCACCTACGAGCAGTACTTC.

This chain uses TRBV20-1 with TRBJ1-5; TRBD1 is a possible D gene (5 bases). V shed 1 base and J shed 7 bases, with 17 bases lying between them. Germline CDR1 is DFQATT and CDR2 is SNEGSKA (reference sequence). The CDR3 covers 15 residues. CDR3 protein: CSARVTQGGSQPQHF. Here the CDR3 DNA reads TGCAGTGCTAGAGTTACCCAGGGAGGAAGCCAGCCCCAGCATTTT.

CDR3 nucleotide sequence: TGCAGTGCTAGACCTGACAGTGAAGTCTACGAGCAGTACTTC. Residues: CSARPDSEVYEQYF. This sequence joins TRBV20-1 and TRBJ2-7; D possibly corresponds to TRBD1 (5 bases). The CDR3 sequence is 14 residues long. Between the trimmed V and J ends, which lost 2 bases and 3 bases, there was a span of 14 bases. Germline values: CDR1 DFQATT, CDR2 SNEGSKA (reference sequence).

The sample holds a few counts of this clonotype. V and J are TRBV13 and TRBJ2-1; the match to TRBD1 covers 8 bases. The CDR3 runs 14 residues. With V trimmed by 4 bases and J by 7 bases, 6 bases remained unmatched. Germline assignment: CDR1 PRHDT and CDR2 FYEKMQ (reference sequence). CDR3 coding DNA: TGTGCCAGCAGCTCCAGACAGGGGAGTAATGAGCAGTTCTTC. Its protein is CASSSRQGSNEQFF.

This clonotype has a handful of counts. The chain uses TRBV12-3 or TRBV12-4 and TRBJ1-5; D gene uncertain. Deletions cut 3 bases from V and 9 bases from J, with 12 bases between. The CDR3 spans 13 residues. CDR3 protein: CASSFRRQSPQHF. Here the CDR3 DNA reads TGTGCCAGCAGTTTCAGGCGGCAGTCGCCCCAGCATTTT.

This sequence joins TRBV12-3 or TRBV12-4 and TRBJ2-7, with TRBD1 matching over 8 bases. V shed 5 bases, J shed 7 bases, and the junction held 10 bases outside the gene matches. The CDR3 has 14 amino acids. CDR3 residues: CASSLLTGAGEQYF. DNA for the CDR3: TGTGCCAGCAGTCTCCTGACAGGGGCGGGAGAGCAGTACTTC.

The table lists this clonotype with a few counts. The V call is TRBV3-1, the J call TRBJ1-1; TRBD1 is a possible D gene (5 bases). Trimming stripped 6 bases from V and 5 bases from J, with 16 bases between. This CDR3 spans 14 amino acids. The germline V gene has CDR1 LGHDT and CDR2 YNNKEL (reference sequence). CDR3 nucleotides: TGTGCCAGCAGTCTACAGGTAATGGGGACTGAAGCTTTCTTT. This translates into CASSLQVMGTEAFF. The entire variable domain, with the rest obtained from reference TRBV3-1 and TRBJ1-1, is as follows: DTAVSQTPKYLVTQMGNDKSIKCEQNLGHDTMYWYKQDSKKFLKIMFSYNNKELIINETVPNRFSPKSPDKAHLNLHINSLELGDSAVYFCASSLQVMGTEAFFGQGTRLTVV.

There are many counts of this clonotype. The chain joins TRBV12-3 or TRBV12-4 to TRBJ1-4, with 9 bases aligning to TRBD1. The CDR3 consists of 15 residues. The junction had 11 bases not matched to a gene; V was cut back by 7 bases and J by 8 bases. CDR3 region: CASTQRGTGLEKLFF. CDR3 bases: TGTGCCAGCACCCAGAGGGGGACAGGGCTCGAAAAACTGTTTTTT.

This clonotype was recorded a few times. The chain combines TRBV5-5 with TRBJ1-4, with 8 bases that match TRBD1. The CDR3 extends over 15 amino acids. Trimming at V came to 3 bases and at J to 8 bases, leaving 9 bases not matched to a gene. Germline V gene lookup returns CDR1 SGHKS and CDR2 YYEKEE (reference sequence). DNA of the CDR3: TGTGCCAGCAGCTGGAGTGGACAGGGAGGGGAAAAACTGTTTTTT. This translates into CASSWSGQGGEKLFF.

V and J are TRBV6-6 and TRBJ2-1; maybe TRBD2 (6 bases). Germline CDR1 is MNHNY and CDR2 is SVGAGI (reference sequence). This CDR3 spans 11 amino acids. V was trimmed by 7 bases and J by 9 bases, leaving 10 bases between them. CDR3 coding DNA: TGTGCCAGCAAGGCGGGGCGTGAGCAGTTCTTC. Translated, it gives CASKAGREQFF.

V usage is TRBV5-1 and J usage is TRBJ2-3; TRBD1 matches at 8 bases. The CDR3 spans 14 residues. J gave up 0 bases and V 4 bases, and 1 base lay outside the gene matches. Germline CDR1 reads SGHRS; CDR2 reads YFSETQ. CDR3 amino acids: CASSRQGSTDTQYF. CDR3 in DNA: TGCGCCAGCAGCCGACAGGGGAGCACAGATACGCAGTATTTT. The variable domain in full, with the rest retrieved from reference TRBV5-1 and TRBJ2-3, is KAGVTQTPRYLIKTRGQQVTLSCSPISGHRSVSWYQQTPGQGLQFLFEYFSETQRNKGNFPGRFSGRQFSNSRSEMNVSTLELGDSALYLCASSRQGSTDTQYFGPGTRLTVL.

This clonotype was observed a few times. The chain uses TRBV12-3 or TRBV12-4 and TRBJ1-1, with no clear D. CDR3 length equals 11 residues. V was shortened by 7 bases and J by 8 bases, with 11 bases between the two germline ends. CDR3 amino acids: CASTNGREAFF. CDR3 in DNA: TGTGCCAGCACCAATGGAAGGGAAGCTTTCTTT.

This sequence joins TRBV18 and TRBJ2-7; the match to TRBD1 covers 8 bases. With V trimmed by 3 bases and J by 7 bases, 11 bases remained unmatched. CDR3 size: 15 residues. Germline CDR1 KGHSH, CDR2 LQKENI. The chain's CDR3 is CASSPARDRPTEQYF. The CDR3 coding sequence is TGTGCCAGCTCACCGGCTAGGGACAGGCCCACAGAGCAGTACTTC.

The V gene is TRBV5-1, the J gene TRBJ2-1; D possibly corresponds to TRBD2 (6 bases). The germline CDR1 and CDR2 sequences are SGHRS and YFSETQ. The CDR3 is 15 residues long. The V end lost 4 bases, the J end lost 3 bases, and 14 bases lay between the germline ends. The CDR3 loop is CASSPTMEGYNEQFF. As DNA, the CDR3 is TGCGCCAGCAGCCCGACAATGGAGGGCTACAATGAGCAGTTCTTC.

The sample holds many counts of this clonotype. The genes are TRBV4-1 and TRBJ2-5; D is possibly TRBD2 (6 bases). Between the trimmed V and J ends, which lost 0 bases and 1 base, there was a span of 15 bases. CDR1 is MGHRA and CDR2 is YSYEKL in the germline V gene. The CDR3 has 17 amino acids. The CDR3 DNA follows: TGCGCCAGCAGCCAAGATTGGGGTGGGACTTTCCAAGAGACCCAGTACTTC. Residues: CASSQDWGGTFQETQYF.

This clonotype was counted between two and nine times. The rearrangement uses TRBV3-1 and TRBJ1-1; D is unclear. In germline, CDR1 is LGHDT, CDR2 YNNKEL (reference sequence). V dropped 0 bases and J dropped 4 bases, with 9 bases sitting between them. The CDR3 covers 14 residues. CDR3 in DNA: TGTGCCAGCAGCCAAGAATGGGGTTTCACTGAAGCTTTCTTT. It yields the protein CASSQEWGFTEAFF.

This clonotype was seen a few times. The rearrangement uses TRBV15 and TRBJ2-2; D might be TRBD1 (6 bases). The ends were cut back, 1 base at V and 8 bases at J, with 11 bases in the middle. This CDR3 is built from 14 residues. Germline-derived CDR1 and CDR2 are LNHNV and YYDKDF (reference sequence). The chain's CDR3 is CATSRATGTGELFF. CDR3 nucleotide sequence: TGTGCCACCAGCAGAGCCACAGGGACAGGGGAGCTGTTTTTT.

The V gene is TRBV11-2, the J gene TRBJ2-7; 8 nucleotides match TRBD1. The CDR3 consists of 15 residues. Germline CDR1 is SGHAT and CDR2 is FQNNGV. V was clipped by 4 bases and J by 5 bases; unmatched bases: 10. CDR3 sequence: CASSSPGQAIHEQYF. As DNA, the CDR3 is TGTGCCAGCAGCTCTCCGGGACAGGCAATCCACGAGCAGTACTTC.

This chain joins TRBV20-1 and TRBJ2-1; 11 bases are a match to TRBD2. The CDR3 consists of 14 residues. The junction had 7 bases not matched to a gene; V was cut back by 6 bases and J by 6 bases. The V gene's germline CDR1 is DFQATT and CDR2 SNEGSKA (reference sequence). The CDR3 loop reads CSAPLLAGGNEQFF. CDR3 DNA sequence: TGCAGTGCCCCCCTTCTAGCGGGGGGCAATGAGCAGTTCTTC.